The subject of this entry is one TCR beta chain. What it binds is not known. Profiled with immunoSEQ multiplex PCR; TCRdb holds only in-frame clones, not every one. The sample has roughly 220,000 clones, about 75% seen once. Deletions cut 2 bases from V and 8 bases from J, with 16 bases between. The CDR3 length is 16 residues. Looked up from germline, CDR1 is ENHRY and CDR2 is SYGVKD. This entry belongs to a study of cytotoxic CD8 clonotypes in ibrutinib-treated CLL. Findings and limits, study-wide: Clonality was higher at baseline than in age-matched healthy donors and tracked circulating CD8+ T-cell counts. Public clonotypes, an uncommon group, contracted or remained stable on treatment. At progression, clonality fell back toward baseline after rising at ibrutinib response.

This TCR was recovered from a human donor with chronic lymphocytic leukemia. The chain carries TRBV10-3 and TRBJ1-6; no clear D gene. The sequencing here drew on PBMCs, taken after 12 months of ibrutinib treatment. The CDR3 spells CAISEGADSSYSPLHF. In nucleotides, the CDR3 is TGTGCCATCAGTGAGGGTGCTGATTCCTCCTATTCACCCCTCCACTTT.